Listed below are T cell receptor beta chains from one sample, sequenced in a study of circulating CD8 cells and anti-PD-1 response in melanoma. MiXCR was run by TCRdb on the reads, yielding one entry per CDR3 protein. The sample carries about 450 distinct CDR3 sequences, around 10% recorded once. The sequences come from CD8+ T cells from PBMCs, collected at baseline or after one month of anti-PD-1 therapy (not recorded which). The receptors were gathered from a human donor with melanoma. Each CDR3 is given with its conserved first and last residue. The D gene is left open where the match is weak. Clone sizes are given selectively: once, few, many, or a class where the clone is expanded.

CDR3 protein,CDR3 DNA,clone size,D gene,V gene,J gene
CSARDDGSGNEQFF,TGCAGTGCTAGAGATGACGGGAGCGGAAATGAGCAGTTCTTC,-,-,TRBV20-1,TRBJ2-1
CSGRDSYGYTF,TGCAGCGGCCGGGACAGCTATGGCTACACCTTC,large,TRBD1,TRBV29-1,TRBJ1-2
CASSIGGDTQYF,TGTGCCAGTAGTATAGGAGGAGATACGCAGTATTTT,-,-,TRBV19,TRBJ2-3
CASSYRANTEAFF,TGTGCCAGCTCATACAGGGCGAACACTGAAGCTTTCTTT,medium-sized,-,TRBV3-1,TRBJ1-1
CSASPHTSGGAGDTQYF,TGCAGTGCTAGTCCCCACACTAGCGGGGGGGCAGGAGATACGCAGTATTTT,large,TRBD2,TRBV20-1,TRBJ2-3
CASSPRGSGSFYEQYF,TGTGCCAGCAGCCCCCGGGGTAGCGGGAGTTTTTACGAGCAGTACTTC,medium-sized,TRBD2,TRBV4-2,TRBJ2-7
CASSTSPGRYNEQFF,TGTGCCAGTAGTACCTCCCCGGGCAGGTACAATGAGCAGTTCTTC,medium-sized,-,TRBV19,TRBJ2-1
CASSLLAGGPHEQFF,TGTGCCAGCAGCCTTCTTGCGGGAGGGCCCCATGAGCAGTTCTTC,medium-sized,TRBD2,TRBV12-3/TRBV12-4,TRBJ2-1
CASSATFANTEAFF,TGTGCCAGCAGCGCGACTTTTGCTAACACTGAAGCTTTCTTT,medium-sized,-,TRBV7-2,TRBJ1-1
CASSLLGGGPSSEQYF,TGTGCCAGCAGCTTATTAGGAGGGGGACCCTCCTCTGAGCAGTACTTC,-,-,TRBV7-3,TRBJ2-7
CASIVTGTSGELFF,TGTGCCAGTATTGTGACCGGGACCTCCGGGGAGCTGTTTTTT,large,-,TRBV19,TRBJ2-2
CASSYDRVDTQYF,TGTGCCAGCAGCTACGACAGGGTAGATACGCAGTATTTT,large,TRBD1,TRBV5-6,TRBJ2-3
CASSLLAGGRENEQFF,TGTGCCAGCAGTCTTCTAGCGGGGGGCCGGGAGAATGAGCAGTTCTTC,-,TRBD2,TRBV28,TRBJ2-1
CASSILVSEQFF,TGTGCCAGCAGCATACTAGTAAGTGAGCAGTTCTTC,medium-sized,-,TRBV7-8,TRBJ2-1
CASSNPAGQGWVTQETQYF,TGTGCCAGCAGTAACCCCGCGGGACAGGGATGGGTAACGCAAGAGACCCAGTACTTC,-,TRBD1,TRBV28,TRBJ2-5
CASSTAASGGVSSYEQYF,TGTGCCAGCAGCACAGCGGCTAGCGGGGGGGTCTCCTCCTACGAGCAGTACTTC,-,-,TRBV21-1,TRBJ2-7
CASSPGPYYGYTF,TGTGCCAGCAGCCCCGGGCCCTACTATGGCTACACCTTC,large,-,TRBV7-3,TRBJ1-2
CASSPGYKGNQPQHF,TGTGCCAGCAGCCCAGGGTATAAGGGAAATCAGCCCCAGCATTTT,medium-sized,-,TRBV28,TRBJ1-5
CASSLGGITEAFF,TGTGCCAGCAGTTTAGGGGGTATCACTGAAGCTTTCTTT,few,-,TRBV27,TRBJ1-1
CASSLGQGQSSNQPQHF,TGTGCCAGCAGTTTAGGTCAGGGACAGAGTAGCAATCAGCCCCAGCATTTT,few,TRBD1,TRBV28,TRBJ1-5
CASSFPVGPSTDTQYF,TGTGCCAGCAGTTTTCCGGTCGGGCCTAGCACAGATACGCAGTATTTT,hyperexpanded,-,TRBV28,TRBJ2-3
CASSFGAGAYEQYF,-,medium-sized,-,TRBV7-9,TRBJ2-7
CASSLAPEGRAFF,TGTGCCAGCAGTTTAGCCCCAGAGGGGAGAGCTTTCTTT,large,-,TRBV28,TRBJ1-1
CASSMSTDSADTQYF,TGTGCCAGTAGTATGTCGACGGACAGTGCAGATACGCAGTATTTT,large,-,TRBV19,TRBJ2-3
CANDRFVGETQYF,TGCGCCAACGACCGGTTCGTTGGAGAGACCCAGTACTTC,large,-,TRBV4-3,TRBJ2-5
CASLFRQFNQPQHF,TGTGCTAGCCTATTTAGACAGTTCAATCAGCCCCAGCATTTT,large,-,TRBV12-5,TRBJ1-5
CSVSGTGVNNEQFF,TGCAGCGTTTCCGGGACAGGGGTCAACAATGAGCAGTTCTTC,medium-sized,TRBD1,TRBV29-1,TRBJ2-1
CASSVDATATYEQYF,TGTGCCAGCAGCGTAGATGCTACAGCAACCTACGAGCAGTACTTC,few,-,TRBV9,TRBJ2-7
CASSQRTGGDSPLHF,TGCGCCAGCAGCCAACGGACAGGGGGAGATTCACCCCTCCACTTT,medium-sized,TRBD1,TRBV4-3,TRBJ1-6